Listed here are 30 T cell receptor beta chains from one sample, sequenced in a study of blood T cell repertoires in COVID-19. TCRdb's copy holds only in-frame clones and misses some; the assay was immunoSEQ multiplex PCR. Of 200,000 to 250,000 clones listed, approximately 90% are singletons. Sequences were obtained from peripheral blood. These receptors all stem from a man between 45 and 60 years old with acute or convalescent COVID-19.

This sequence joins TRBV21-1 and TRBJ2-7; the D call TRBD2 from the table was never checked on the DNA. TRBV21-1 is a pseudogene locus. This CDR3 spans 14 amino acids. In DNA, the CDR3 is TGTGCCAGCAGCTCGGCCCTCGGGTTCTACGAGCAGTACTTC. Translating it yields CASSSALGFYEQYF.

V is TRBV5-6 and J is TRBJ1-2; D is uncertain. Germline lookup yields CDR1 SGHDT and CDR2 YYEEEE. With 2 bases removed from V and 8 bases from J, the gap between germline ends came to 7 bases. The CDR3 runs to 11 residues. The CDR3 region has the DNA TGTGCCAGCAGCTTCCTATGGGGCTACACCTTC. This codes for CASSFLWGYTF.

The chain combines TRBV5-1 with TRBJ2-3, with 12 bases matching TRBD2. CDR1 SGHRS and CDR2 YFSETQ come from the germline V gene. After removal of 3 bases from V and 5 bases from J, the junction contained 13 bases not matched to a gene. The CDR3 contains 18 residues. The CDR3 spells CASSSQPSSGGGGDTQYF. CDR3 sequence (DNA): TGCGCCAGCAGCTCCCAACCTTCTAGCGGGGGGGGTGGAGATACGCAGTATTTT.

This clone was seen only a few times. The rearrangement uses TRBV19 and TRBJ1-5; D is ambiguous. With 1 base removed from V and 2 bases from J, the gap between germline ends came to 15 bases. This CDR3 spans 17 amino acids. Germline CDR1 reads LNHDA; CDR2 reads SQIVND (reference sequence). CDR3 in DNA: TGTGCCAGTAGTATAGGTACCTCTAGGAACGGCAATCAGCCCCAGCATTTT. It encodes CASSIGTSRNGNQPQHF.

J is TRBJ1-5 and V is TRBV9; 8 bases align to TRBD1. J gave up 1 base and V 0 bases, and 0 bases lay outside the gene matches. Per germline, CDR1 SGDLS and CDR2 YYNGEE. CDR3 length: 15 amino acids. The CDR3 sequence is CASSVGDRSNQPQHF. CDR3 sequence (DNA): TGTGCCAGCAGCGTAGGGGACAGGAGCAATCAGCCCCAGCATTTT.

Comment on this clone: Other DNA sequences of this sample code for an identical CDR3. The genes are TRBV6-5 and TRBJ1-5, with TRBD1 identical over 7 bases. V shed 5 bases, J shed 5 bases, and the junction held 3 bases outside the gene matches. This CDR3 has 13 amino acids. The germline CDR1 and CDR2 sequences are MNHEY and SVGAGI. This CDR3 is CASSRTGDQPQHF. DNA for the CDR3: TGTGCCAGCAGTCGTACAGGGGATCAGCCCCAGCATTTT.

The chain uses TRBV5-1 and TRBJ1-1; D not certain. Trimming took off 3 bases at V and 8 bases at J, with 17 bases between the two ends. The CDR3 has 14 residues. The germline V gene has CDR1 SGHRS and CDR2 YFSETQ. CDR3 coding DNA: TGCGCCAGCAGCTCGGAGACCCCAACAACCGAAGCTTTCTTT. This translates into CASSSETPTTEAFF. The full variable domain, rest sourced from reference TRBV5-1 and TRBJ1-1, is KAGVTQTPRYLIKTRGQQVTLSCSPISGHRSVSWYQQTPGQGLQFLFEYFSETQRNKGNFPGRFSGRQFSNSRSEMNVSTLELGDSALYLCASSSETPTTEAFFGQGTRLTVV.

The genes are TRBV20-1 and TRBJ1-1, with no clear D. Germline lookup yields CDR1 DFQATT and CDR2 SNEGSKA (reference sequence). This CDR3 spans 13 amino acids. Deletions cut 3 bases from V and 0 bases from J, with 8 bases between. The CDR3 coding sequence is TGCAGTGCTAGTCGGCGGTTGAACACTGAAGCTTTCTTT. This gives the protein CSASRRLNTEAFF.

The rearrangement uses TRBV10-1 and TRBJ2-5, with D perhaps TRBD2 (6 bases). This CDR3 is 15 amino acids long. The V end was cut by 3 bases, the J end by 3 bases, with 14 bases between. The germline V gene has CDR1 WNHNN and CDR2 SYGVQD (reference sequence). Here the CDR3 DNA reads TGCGCCAGCAGTGACCTCCGTGGAGGGGAAGAGACCCAGTACTTC. It translates to CASSDLRGGEETQYF.

This chain connects TRBV7-2 to TRBJ2-7, with a possible D match to TRBD1 (5 bases). With 3 bases removed from V and 6 bases from J, the gap between germline ends came to 12 bases. The CDR3 totals 13 residues. The germline V gene has CDR1 SGHTA and CDR2 FQGNSA. This CDR3 is CASSFRVYGEQYF. CDR3 nucleotide sequence: TGTGCCAGCAGCTTCAGGGTATACGGCGAGCAGTACTTC.

The V and J genes are TRBV6-5 and TRBJ1-4; possibly TRBD1 for D (6 bases). V was shortened by 6 bases and J by 0 bases, with 11 bases between the two germline ends. This CDR3 has 15 amino acids. The germline V gene encodes CDR1 MNHEY and CDR2 SVGAGI. CDR3 region: CASRAAGATNEKLFF. The CDR3 DNA reads as TGTGCCAGCAGAGCCGCAGGGGCAACTAATGAAAAACTGTTTTTT.

The rearrangement links TRBV30 to TRBJ1-1; D perhaps matches TRBD1 (5 bases). V shed 2 bases and J shed 2 bases, with 9 bases lying between them. This CDR3 has 13 amino acids. Germline V gene data show CDR1 as GTSNPN and CDR2 as SVGIG (reference sequence). The DNA of the CDR3 is TGTGCCTGGAGTTTACAGGATAACACTGAAGCTTTCTTT. It translates to CAWSLQDNTEAFF.

V gene TRBV12-5 combines with J gene TRBJ1-4; D is uncertain. Germline loops: CDR1 LGHNT, CDR2 FRNRAP. Trimming took 0 bases from V and 5 from J, leaving 4 bases between them. The CDR3 extends over 13 amino acids. The CDR3 nucleotides are TGTGCTAGTGGTTTGGTTCTAAATGAAAAACTGTTTTTT. Its translation: CASGLVLNEKLFF.

This clone has a handful of counts. The chain is built from TRBV12-3 or TRBV12-4 and TRBJ1-3; TRBD1 might be the D (5 bases). The CDR3 contains 12 residues. CDR3 in amino acids: CGAGLSGNTIYF. DNA of the CDR3: TGTGGTGCAGGGCTCTCTGGAAACACCATATATTTT.

The chain carries TRBV15 and TRBJ2-7, with 13 bases matching TRBD2. V was pared by 5 bases and J by 0 bases, with 4 bases of the junction left unmatched. In germline, CDR1 is LNHNV, CDR2 YYDKDF (reference sequence). This CDR3 is 16 amino acids long. This CDR3 is CATSEGLAGTSYEQYF. Here the CDR3 DNA reads TGTGCCACCAGCGAGGGACTAGCGGGGACCTCCTACGAGCAGTACTTC.

The rearrangement joins TRBV10-2 to TRBJ1-2; D remains ambiguous. The CDR3 totals 13 residues. Trimming left V 4 bases short and J 2 bases short, with 8 bases between. CDR1 and CDR2 (germline): WSHSY, SAAADI. CDR3 in amino acids: CASSVKQNYGYTF. The CDR3 nucleotides are TGCGCCAGCAGTGTAAAACAGAACTATGGCTACACCTTC.

V is TRBV7-9 and J is TRBJ2-3; D perhaps matches TRBD2 (6 bases). CDR1 is SEHNR, CDR2 FQNEAQ, per germline (reference sequence). V lost 8 bases, J lost 5 bases, and 20 bases lay in between. The CDR3 has 15 residues. CDR3 amino acids: CASQVEGREGDTQYF. CDR3 bases: TGTGCCAGCCAAGTGGAGGGCAGGGAAGGAGATACGCAGTATTTT.

The chain employs TRBV9 and TRBJ1-2, with D unclear. The germline V and J ends were trimmed by 3 bases and 0 bases, with 6 bases remaining between them. There are 13 residues in the CDR3. Germline CDR1 SGDLS, CDR2 YYNGEE. For the CDR3, the DNA is TGTGCCAGCAGCGAGACACCTAACTATGGCTACACCTTC. It specifies CASSETPNYGYTF.

This CDR3 reads CASRPSIGTASSYEQYF. The CDR3 nucleotides are TGTGCCAGCAGGCCCAGTATCGGGACAGCGAGCTCCTACGAGCAGTACTTC. The genes are TRBV27 and TRBJ2-7, with 7 bases matching TRBD1. The CDR3 length is 17 residues. The trim removed 6 bases at V and 0 bases at J, leaving 14 bases unmatched. Germline CDR1 and CDR2: MNHEY and SMNVEV (reference sequence).

The V gene is TRBV9, the J gene TRBJ2-1; D might be TRBD2 (5 bases). Germline V lookup: CDR1 SGDLS, CDR2 YYNGEE. The length of the CDR3 is 13 residues. V lost 1 base and J lost 7, with 9 bases in between. CDR3 protein: CASSVSSANEQFF. CDR3 coding DNA: TGTGCCAGCAGCGTAAGTAGCGCTAATGAGCAGTTCTTC.

This chain uses TRBV5-1 with TRBJ1-4, with D unresolved. CDR1 and CDR2 (germline): SGHRS, YFSETQ. The ends were cut back, 4 bases at V and 0 bases at J, with 13 bases in the middle. The CDR3 runs 16 residues. This CDR3 reads CASSRPSGATNEKLFF. DNA of the CDR3: TGCGCCAGCAGCAGACCCTCCGGGGCAACTAATGAAAAACTGTTTTTT.

The chain carries TRBV6-1 and TRBJ1-1, with D tentatively TRBD1 (6 bases). CDR1 and CDR2 from the germline V gene are MNHNS and SASEGT. V was cut by 3 bases and J by 0 bases, with 14 bases left in between. CDR3 length: 16 amino acids. CDR3 DNA sequence: TGTGCCAGCAGTGATTCCGGGACACGTCTGAACACTGAAGCTTTCTTT. The encoded protein is CASSDSGTRLNTEAFF.

The V and J genes are TRBV11-1 and TRBJ2-7; D gene uncertain. The germline gives CDR1 SGHAT, CDR2 FQDESV (reference sequence). This CDR3 spans 12 amino acids. Trimming shortened V by 4 bases and J by 3 bases, and 7 bases separated the two germline ends. CDR3 amino acids: CASSSSGYEQYF. CDR3 coding DNA: TGTGCCAGCAGCTCCTCGGGCTACGAGCAGTACTTC.

The CDR3 region is CASSLESGNSNQPQHF. CDR3 DNA sequence: TGTGCCAGCAGCTTAGAATCAGGGAATAGCAATCAGCCCCAGCATTTT. V usage is TRBV7-6 and J usage is TRBJ1-5, with a tentative D call TRBD1 (5 bases). Germline CDR1 and CDR2: SGHVS and FNYEAQ. The CDR3 runs 16 residues. V shed 1 base and J shed 0 bases, with 10 bases lying between them.

V and J are TRBV5-1 and TRBJ2-1, with TRBD1 identical over 9 bases. The CDR3 extends over 16 amino acids. Germline V gives CDR1 SGHRS, CDR2 YFSETQ. Trimming removed 4 bases from V and 7 bases from J; junction bases left unmatched: 12. CDR3 loop: CASSPSLQGAVNEQFF. CDR3 DNA: TGCGCCAGCAGCCCAAGCCTACAGGGGGCGGTGAATGAGCAGTTCTTC.

The CDR3 reads CASSLLREAFF. The CDR3 nucleotides read TGTGCCAGCAGCTTACTCAGGGAAGCTTTCTTT. The V call is TRBV7-9, the J call TRBJ1-1; D unclear. The CDR3 has 11 amino acids. The germline V gene has CDR1 SEHNR and CDR2 FQNEAQ (reference sequence). The V and J ends lost 2 bases and 8 bases respectively, with 6 bases between them. The whole variable domain, filled in from reference TRBV7-9 and TRBJ1-1, reads DTGVSQNPRHKITKRGQNVTFRCDPISEHNRLYWYRQTLGQGPEFLTYFQNEAQLEKSRLLSDRFSAERPKGSFSTLEIQRTEQGDSAMYLCASSLLREAFFGQGTRLTVV.

The chain's CDR3 is CASSLTSWTDTQYF. As DNA, the CDR3 is TGTGCCAGCAGCTTGACTAGCTGGACAGATACGCAGTATTTT. The gene calls are TRBV7-8 and TRBJ2-3; 7 nucleotides align to TRBD2. The V gene's germline CDR1 is SGHVS and CDR2 FQNEAQ. J lost 3 bases, V lost 3 bases, and 3 bases had no gene match. The CDR3 has 14 residues.

The chain recombines TRBV19 with TRBJ1-1; 7 bases match TRBD1. Germline lookup yields CDR1 LNHDA and CDR2 SQIVND (reference sequence). Trimming took 1 base from V and 8 from J; bases not matched to a gene: 10. The CDR3 is 15 amino acids. The chain's CDR3 is CASSIVWTGPEEAFF. CDR3 coding DNA: TGTGCCAGTAGTATAGTTTGGACAGGACCCGAAGAAGCTTTCTTT.

This sequence joins TRBV6-5 and TRBJ1-2, with 9 bases matching TRBD1. The CDR3 runs to 14 residues. Germline V CDR1 and CDR2: MNHEY, SVGAGI. V trimming: 6 bases; J trimming: 6 bases; junction bases outside the gene matches: 8. CDR3 region: CASSQGQGYDGYTF. The CDR3 bases are TGTGCCAGCAGCCAGGGACAGGGTTACGATGGCTACACCTTC.

The J gene is TRBJ2-7, the V gene TRBV19; 7 bases fit TRBD1. This CDR3 contains 13 residues. Looked up from germline, CDR1 is LNHDA and CDR2 is SQIVND (reference sequence). The trim removed 5 bases at V and 1 base at J, leaving 2 bases unmatched. CDR3 in DNA: TGTGCCAGTAGTGGACAGGAGTCCTACGAGCAGTACTTC. Its translation is CASSGQESYEQYF.